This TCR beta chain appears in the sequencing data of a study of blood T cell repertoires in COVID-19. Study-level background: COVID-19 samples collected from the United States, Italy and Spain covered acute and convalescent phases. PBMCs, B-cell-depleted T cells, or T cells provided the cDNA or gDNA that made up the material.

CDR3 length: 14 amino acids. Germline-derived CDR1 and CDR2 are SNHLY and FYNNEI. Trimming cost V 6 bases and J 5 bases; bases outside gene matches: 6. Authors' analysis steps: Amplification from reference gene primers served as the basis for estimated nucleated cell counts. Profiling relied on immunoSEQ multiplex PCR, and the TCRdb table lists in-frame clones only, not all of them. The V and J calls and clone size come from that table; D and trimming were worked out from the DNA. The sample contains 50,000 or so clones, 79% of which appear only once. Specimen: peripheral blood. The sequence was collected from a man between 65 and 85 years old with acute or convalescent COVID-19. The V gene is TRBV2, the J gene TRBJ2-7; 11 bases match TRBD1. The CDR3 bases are TGTGCCAGCAGCCTCCCGGGACAGGGGGACGAGCAGTACTTC. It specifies CASSLPGQGDEQYF.